Reported below is one T cell receptor (beta chain). Its antigen is unknown. Combining a sample-barcoded 5' primer with a J-beta primer mix, a second PCR ran for roughly 6 to 11 cycles. MiXCR, run by TCRdb on the 5' RACE reads, gives a single entry per CDR3 protein. The sample lists fewer than 1,000,000 distinct CDR3 sequences, 40% to 50% occurring once. These data come from a study of blood T cells in healthy people across ages. Regarding the study as a whole: Bulk PBMC profiling left naive and antigen-experienced comparisons inconclusive. It was found that TCR beta diversity correlated strongly with the percentage of naive T cells.

In germline, CDR1 is DFQATT, CDR2 SNEGSKA (reference sequence). The junction had 13 bases not matched to a gene; V was cut back by 6 bases and J by 0 bases. The CDR3 has 16 amino acids. The sequenced material came from blood. The sequence came from a man in his fifties or sixties in good health. The V gene is TRBV20-1, the J gene TRBJ2-7, with 8 bases lining up with TRBD2. CDR3 in DNA: TGCAGTGCCACAACCCCAAGCGGGGGCGTCTCCTACGAGCAGTACTTC. It specifies CSATTPSGGVSYEQYF.